This paragraph reports one TCR beta chain. Its antigen remains unidentified. One base away there is no much larger clone; base qualities are not given. Library generation was performed with the immunoSEQ multiplex PCR assay. The multiplex PCR relied on a mix of 60 forward primers for TCR Vbeta segments and 13 reverse primers for TCR Jbeta segments. The CDR3 region of rearranged TCR beta genes was amplified from genomic DNA with a multiplex PCR assay. The amplified TCR beta libraries were sequenced on the Illumina HiSeq System as 87-base-pair reads. The study's own analysis went as follows. A later analysis counted tens of millions of unique TCR beta chains across the 500 to 850 repertoires, and some 11 million of these chains were shared by at least two donors. To remove PCR and sequencing errors, raw reads were error-corrected and collapsed into unique sequences using a nearest-neighbor algorithm that merged closely related sequences. CDR3 sequences were aligned to IMGT reference sequences to assign V, D and J gene segments. For a sequence to be retained, a match of at least six nucleotides was required to both a V gene segment and a J gene segment. A rearrangement counted as productive if the CDR3 had no stop codons and remained in frame with V and J, and every other rearrangement counted as non-productive. Following IMGT convention, CDR3 was defined as the stretch from the second conserved V-encoded cysteine up to the conserved J-encoded phenylalanine. In an earlier analysis of around 570 of the donors, sequences lacking an unambiguous match to a single V gene segment were excluded. In an earlier analysis of approximately 590 of the donors, V segments were called functional above 56.7% productive rearrangements and were called segregating when the between-donor standard deviation exceeded 5%. A statistical classification framework was built for diagnosing cytomegalovirus status from the catalog of TCR beta chain sequences. In a later analysis, TCR nucleotide sequences were compared against IMGT/GENE-DB human TR gene sequences so that V and J genes could be assigned. A later analysis assigned CDR3 sequences and most-parsimonious VDJ recombination scenarios with the TCRdist pipeline. In a later analysis, each TCR beta chain was defined by its CDR3 amino acid sequence together with its V-gene family, and reads without a unique V-gene family were excluded. To address suspected cross-contamination and a sequencing artifact, a later analysis removed several hundred highly shared, low-generation-probability nucleotide sequences. For each public chain, a later analysis derived a clonal expansion index from normalized ranks of inferred template counts within each repertoire. Generation probabilities in a later analysis came from a VDJ recombination model fitted to out-of-frame rearrangements, and those results were checked against IGoR. In a later analysis, hypergeometric tests were used to score TCR-TCR, TCR-HLA and TCR-CMV co-occurrence, with a repertoire-size bias correction applied to TCR pairs. A later analysis estimated false discovery rates by permuting HLA or CMV assignments 20 times. In a later analysis, co-occurring TCRs were grouped using DBSCAN, with TCRdist sequence similarity added in when clustering inside HLA-allele-positive subsets. Co-occurrence clustering excluded repertoires with fewer than 30,000 or more than 120,000 public chains, plus five with anomalous nucleotide sharing. Entries here come from immuneACCESS through TCRdb and include only in-frame sequences with V and J called. Some clones fail to appear in such tables; in the studies checked, an unresolved V gene covers under half of the shortfall, and the cause of the remainder is unknown. V, J and clone size are those of that table, while D and trimming were read from the DNA. The sample table contains some 150,000 clones; only one count was recorded for almost 80% of them. Of the sample, 1.3% falls within the top ten clones.

The cohort consisted of 670 or so healthy bone marrow donors. At the time of sampling, all cohort members were nominally healthy, though unrecorded immune exposures were likely present. The donor was CMV seronegative and belonged to the group of around 350 seronegative cohort members. A peripheral blood sample was provided by each donor, and peripheral blood mononuclear cells were used for TCR beta sequencing. The Qiagen DNeasy Blood Extraction Kit was used to extract genomic DNA from the blood cell samples. V lost 8 bases and J lost 4 bases, and the count of bases not matched to a germline gene is 5. The CDR3, cysteine through phenylalanine, is 14 amino acids long. Only CDR3 DNA is held: 42 bases, read in frame from base 1. Per the germline V gene, SNHLY is the CDR1 and FYNNEI is the CDR2. The data originate from a study of cytomegalovirus exposure and HLA in healthy donors (dated 2017 in TCRdb). Regarding the study in general: According to an earlier analysis of several hundred of the donors, about 179 million T cells yielded 117 million unique TCR beta sequences and 276 Gb of sequence data. In an earlier analysis of over 550 of the donors, high-throughput TCR beta sequencing was used to judge whether each TCR beta V gene segment behaved as functional or pseudogenic. In the later analysis, no new phenotypic data were used to find candidate immune exposures; instead, reliance was placed on TCR beta sequences and their occurrence across donors. Roughly 290 gigabases of sequencing data and roughly 81 million unique TCR sequences made up an early release that covered 640 HLA-typed donors. Among about 400 genotyped donors of the cohort, an average of around 220,000 unique TCR beta nucleotide sequences was sequenced per donor, of which roughly 17% were non-productive. Typing coverage varied by locus: roughly 620-640 donors for A, B, C, DRB1 and DQB1; roughly 520 for DQA1; around 610 for DPA1; approximately 450 for DPB1. Along with the roughly 670-subject first cohort, a separate validation cohort of around 120 different subjects was used. The study aimed to test whether signatures of past pathogen exposure could be identified by cataloging public T cell receptors. Among the roughly 400 genotyped donors, around 81% belonged to the genetic ancestry cluster associated with self-reported Caucasian donors. In a later analysis, previously published TCR beta repertoires from 600 to 850 donors were re-analyzed and high-resolution HLA genotyping was added so that TCR occurrence patterns could be studied. Class I and class II HLA loci were covered by the typing at four-digit resolution. Several DR-DQ haplotypes were treated as single units for association and clustering because of strong linkage in the cohort. To predict cytomegalovirus infection status, the study combined high-throughput TCR immunosequencing, statistical association of individual TCRs with disease status, and machine learning. Using immunosequencing, the study profiled T cell repertoires from 550 to 750 subjects and related those repertoires to cytomegalovirus serostatus. A later genetic analysis used genome-wide SNP genotypes for about 65% of the 666 donors, treating that subset as a discovery cohort. Donor age, sex, ethnicity and CMV serostatus were collected together with the repertoire data. Every repertoire in the discovery cohort had been generated on one and the same sequencing platform.

The paper as a whole reports these results and caveats: Because HLA typing was missing for some donors at each locus, association tests included only the typed subset. A cluster of highly shared sequence variants was judged likely to represent a technical artifact of the sequencing pipeline. In a later analysis, TCR association rates were found to vary across HLA loci, with the most associated TCRs seen for DRB1 alleles and the fewest for HLA-C alleles. A further reported finding was that TCR beta sequences accurately predicted the HLA-A and HLA-B alleles for most subjects in the first cohort. A total of 164 TCR beta chains were listed by the study as associated with cytomegalovirus. In both the original and validation cohorts, the classifier was reported to diagnose cytomegalovirus status with high specificity and sensitivity. V-gene and J-gene trimming of TCR beta chains was associated with a missense DCLRE1C variant in a later genetic analysis, and the association was replicated in an independent cohort. Because the 87-base-pair reads could not distinguish some IMGT-functional V segments, including TRBV6-2 and TRBV6-3, those segments were excluded. Roughly uniform sequencing depth across donors was assumed in presence/absence analyses, although this assumption may not hold. Several of the top co-occurrence clusters appeared to be linked to parvovirus B19, influenza, CMV and Epstein-Barr virus, according to a later analysis. When HLA alleles, especially DR and DQ, strongly co-occurred, TCR associations were difficult to assign to individual alleles. This cohort had only TCR beta chains sequenced, and the lack of alpha or paired-chain data limited which features could be detected. Immune exposure information for the cohort was limited to CMV serostatus. Correlated functional status among segregating V segments might reflect linkage disequilibrium, but an unknown experimental factor could not be ruled out. Some 16 rarely observed V segments, including chromosome 9 orphons, were excluded from the earlier analysis of about 500 of the donors because counts were too low. According to a later genetic analysis, donors in an Asian-associated ancestry cluster had fewer N-insertions in productive TCRs than the approximately 670-donor mean. Most TCR sequences were observed very rarely across donors, whereas some public TCRs were present in many individuals. According to a later analysis, most CMV-associated TCR beta chains appeared to be HLA-restricted, and the HLA associations seemed to be driven largely by CMV exposure. Broadly in line with IMGT annotations, most TCR beta V segments showed up in productive rearrangements about 90% or about 30% of the time in an earlier analysis of under 700 of the donors. A later analysis found that HLA-associated TCR beta chains were more clonally expanded and had lower generation probabilities than equally common non-associated chains. The authors suggested that the approach could potentially be extended to other disease states and immunological phenotypes. Specific HLA alleles were associated with 18,000 or so TCR beta sequences at a false discovery rate of 0.05 in a later analysis. A few of the identified cytomegalovirus-associated TCR beta chains were confirmed in vitro to be specific for cytomegalovirus antigens.

The clonotype was recovered from a woman in her forties or fifties in good health and CMV-seronegative. What was sequenced was PBMCs. The chain was built from TRBV2 and TRBJ1-4; 9 junctional bases match TRBD1. The DNA sequence reads TGTGCCAGCGCCCCGGGACAGGGTAATGAAAAACTGTTTTTT. Translated, this is CASAPGQGNEKLFF.